This T cell receptor beta chain originates from a study of OX40 agonist ivuxolimab in advanced cancers. Overall study findings and caveats: CD4+ T cells averaged fewer expanded clones than CD8+ T cells.

Germline CDR1 reads MDHEN; CDR2 reads SYDVKM. Trimming stripped 6 bases from V and 2 bases from J, with 5 bases between. The CDR3 sequence is 13 residues long. Here immunoSEQ multiplex PCR was the method, and the copy in TCRdb shows in-frame clones only, minus some. The repertoire consists of about 53,000 clones, with 80% to 90% occurring once and the leading ten covering roughly 10%. Turning to this clone: The antigen is undetermined.

The sequence was obtained from an adult with an advanced solid tumor such as melanoma, head and neck, liver or kidney cancer. The source material was CD4+ or CD8+ T cells sorted from blood, sampled in a trial of the OX40 agonist ivuxolimab. The chain combines TRBV28 with TRBJ1-6; D gene uncertain. The CDR3 region is CASRSTYNSPLHF. CDR3 coding DNA: TGTGCCAGCAGGAGCACCTATAATTCACCCCTCCACTTT.